This T cell receptor beta chain was retrieved from a study of T cell repertoires in cytomegalovirus infection (dated by TCRdb to 2018 to 2020). Background on the whole study: Donor HLA type was relevant to the analysis, as public TCR beta signatures indicated carriage of CMV infection together with the matching HLA type. The study at large found these results: Cumulative frequency of public TCR beta family members discriminated carriers of CMV infection plus the relevant HLA type in this cohort and an independent roughly 330-donor cohort. The ex vivo response was dominated by HLA-C-restricted CMV-specific TCR beta clonotypes, and the single most frequent clonotype in two of eight donors was supplied by these HLA-C-restricted clonotypes.

Trimming removed 1 base from V and 6 bases from J, leaving 6 bases between the germline ends. The CDR3 contains 13 residues, cysteine and phenylalanine counted. The entry retains the CDR3 DNA only, 39 bases that are in frame from base 1. CDR1 and CDR2 were assigned from the germline V gene as SGHTA and FQGNSA. Sequencing relied on an Illumina HiSeq 1500. TCRdb reran the public reads through fastp at Q25 and MiXCR, keeping productive beta chains. Rows matching on CDR3 protein sequence are summarized as one entry with the most common DNA and genes. The sample includes a few hundred thousand distinct CDR3 sequences, with about a sixth observed a single time. Clones ranked in the top ten supply approximately 12% of the sample. This clonotype was detected many times. The antigen it binds to is not known. Base qualities were left out, and no much larger clone turns up one base away.

Sequenced material: PBMCs. The sequence came from a human donor in good health (CMV status not recorded). Some clones in this sample may be carry-over from other donors' samples. This chain is built from TRBV7-2 and TRBJ2-2, with the D gene too uncertain to name. The nucleotide sequence reads as follows: TGTGCCAGCAGCTTAGTCAATCCCGGGGAGCTGTTTTTT. Its translation reads: CASSLVNPGELFF.